Each of the 2 T cell receptor beta chains below was sequenced from the same sample in a study of blood T cell repertoires in COVID-19. The data were produced by immunoSEQ multiplex PCR, yet TCRdb's version contains in-frame clones alone and is incomplete. The repertoire consists of under 200,000 clones, with roughly 89% occurring once and the leading ten covering 3.7%. The sample was peripheral blood. The receptors come from a man in his late teens or twenties with active or convalescent COVID-19.

The chain joins TRBV27 to TRBJ2-7; no definite D call. The V and J ends lost 0 bases and 3 bases respectively, with 12 bases between them. Germline V gene lookup returns CDR1 MNHEY and CDR2 SMNVEV (reference sequence). This CDR3 is built from 15 residues. CDR3: CASSLSSRPGYEQYF. The CDR3 DNA follows: TGTGCCAGCAGTTTATCGAGCCGGCCGGGCTACGAGCAGTACTTC.

The J gene is TRBJ1-2, the V gene TRBV3-1 (or the pseudogene TRBV3-2); 8 bases match TRBD1. The trim removed 5 bases at V and 13 bases at J, leaving 12 bases unmatched. The germline V gene encodes CDR1 LGHDT and CDR2 YNNKEL (reference sequence). The CDR3 is 13 amino acids. Written as DNA, the CDR3 is TGTGCCAGCAGCTCCGGACAGGGAGTCTTGTCCACCTTC. This codes for CASSSGQGVLSTF.